The sequence of this TCR beta chain was determined in a study of cytomegalovirus exposure and HLA in healthy donors. Overall study: When over 300 donors were genotyped, approximately 80% of them were found to fall in the Caucasian-associated ancestry cluster. Study observations and caveats: Trimming of TCR beta V- and J-genes showed a link, identified in a later analysis, to a missense DCLRE1C variant. Cytomegalovirus-associated TCR beta chains were listed, numbering 150 to 200.

Amplification used 60 Vbeta primers and 13 Jbeta primers. Source study methods: In a later analysis, the count reached 76 million or so unique TCR beta chains, with 10 million to 14 million shared. Measured with immunoSEQ multiplex PCR; TCRdb has only the in-frame clones, and not every one. V, J and clone size were drawn from that table, and D and trimming were deduced from the DNA. The table lists roughly 190,000 clones, around 86% of them singletons. The CDR3 extends over 16 amino acids. Germline V gene data show CDR1 as MGHRA and CDR2 as YSYEKL. Details on this clone: Its specificity is unknown. One end of the junction does not line up with germline, which may come from a read error.

Sequencing input: PBMCs. The sequence was collected from a woman between 45 and 65 years old in good health and CMV-seropositive. The J gene is TRBJ2-7, the V gene TRBV4-1, with 7 bases matching TRBD2. The chain's CDR3 is CASRQGPRGEGYEQYF. The DNA of the CDR3 is TGCGCCAGCAGACAAGGGCCCCGCGGGGAGGGCTACGAGCAGTACTTC.